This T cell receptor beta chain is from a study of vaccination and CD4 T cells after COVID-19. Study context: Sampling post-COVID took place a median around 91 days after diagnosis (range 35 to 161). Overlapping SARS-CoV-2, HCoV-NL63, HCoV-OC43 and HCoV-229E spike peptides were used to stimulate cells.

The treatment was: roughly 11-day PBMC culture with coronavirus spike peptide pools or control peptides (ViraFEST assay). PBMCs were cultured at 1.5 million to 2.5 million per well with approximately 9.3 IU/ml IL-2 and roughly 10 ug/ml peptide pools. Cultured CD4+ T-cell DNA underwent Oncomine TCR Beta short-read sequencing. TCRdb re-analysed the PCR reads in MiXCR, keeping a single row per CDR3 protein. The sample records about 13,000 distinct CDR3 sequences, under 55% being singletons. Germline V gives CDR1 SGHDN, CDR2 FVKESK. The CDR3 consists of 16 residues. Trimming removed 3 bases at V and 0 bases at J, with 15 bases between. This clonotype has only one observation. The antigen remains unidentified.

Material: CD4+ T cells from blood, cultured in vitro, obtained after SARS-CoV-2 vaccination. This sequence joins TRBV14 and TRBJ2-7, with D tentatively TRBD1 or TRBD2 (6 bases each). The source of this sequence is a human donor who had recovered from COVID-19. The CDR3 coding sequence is TGTGCCAGCAGCCAGGCCACAGGGAGGAGCTCCTACGAGCAGTACTTC. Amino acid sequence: CASSQATGRSSYEQYF.